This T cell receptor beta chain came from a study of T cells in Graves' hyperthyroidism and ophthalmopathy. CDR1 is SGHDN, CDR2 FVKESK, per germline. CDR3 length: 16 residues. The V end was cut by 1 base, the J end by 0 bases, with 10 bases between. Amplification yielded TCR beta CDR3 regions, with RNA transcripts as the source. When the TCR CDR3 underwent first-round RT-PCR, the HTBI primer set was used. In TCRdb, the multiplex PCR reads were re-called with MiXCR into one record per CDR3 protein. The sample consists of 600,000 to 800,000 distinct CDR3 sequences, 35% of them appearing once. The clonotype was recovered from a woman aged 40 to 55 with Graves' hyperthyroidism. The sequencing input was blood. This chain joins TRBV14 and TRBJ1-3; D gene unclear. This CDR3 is CASSQGSTFSGNTIYF. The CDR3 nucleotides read TGTGCCAGCAGCCAAGGTAGCACGTTCTCTGGAAACACCATATATTTT.